A selection of T cell receptor beta chains follows, all from one sample in a study of cytomegalovirus exposure and HLA in healthy donors. TCRdb's copy holds only in-frame clones and misses some; the assay was immunoSEQ multiplex PCR. The sample has 100,000 to 150,000 clones. Source material: PBMCs. The receptors originated from a man younger than 30 in good health and CMV-seronegative. Both conserved end residues are part of each CDR3. The order of the fields is CDR3 length, J gene, V gene, D gene, CDR3 DNA, CDR3 protein. A D gene is named only where the DNA matches it firmly.

16,TRBJ2-5,TRBV5-1,TRBD2,TGCGCCAGCAGCGGGGGACTAGCGGGGCAAGGGGAGACCCAGTACTTC,CASSGGLAGQGETQYF
16,TRBJ1-5,TRBV19,TRBD1,TGTGCCAGTAGTAGCCTAGGGACAGTCTACAATCAGCCCCAGCATTTT,CASSSLGTVYNQPQHF
16,TRBJ1-4,TRBV6-6,-,TGTGCCAGCAGTTGGGGAGGCGGGGGCTCTGGTGAAAAACTGTTTTTT,CASSWGGGGSGEKLFF
15,TRBJ2-3,TRBV6-1,TRBD2,TGTGCCAGCAGTGAAAGGGGACTAGCGGGGGATACGCAGTATTTT,CASSERGLAGDTQYF
15,TRBJ1-2,TRBV7-8,TRBD1,TGTGCCAGCAGCTTAGGAGACAGGGGGAACTATGGCTACACCTTC,CASSLGDRGNYGYTF
12,TRBJ1-2,TRBV5-1,-,TGCGCCAGCAGCTTGGACATTTATGGCTACACCTTC,CASSLDIYGYTF
14,TRBJ1-2,TRBV25-1,-,TGTGCCAGCAGTGGGAACACCCTCGGGGATGGCTACACCTTC,CASSGNTLGDGYTF
16,TRBJ2-7,TRBV25-1,TRBD1,TGTGCCAGCAGTGAATGGGAAGGGACAGGGGACTACGAGCAGTACTTC,CASSEWEGTGDYEQYF
15,TRBJ1-1,TRBV4-1,-,TGCGCCAGCAGCCAAGTTGTGACAGTGAACACTGAAGCTTTCTTT,CASSQVVTVNTEAFF
15,TRBJ2-2,TRBV7-9,-,TGTGCCAGCAGCTTACGTAACAAGAACACCGGGGAGCTGTTTTTT,CASSLRNKNTGELFF
15,TRBJ2-1,TRBV4-1,TRBD1,TGCGCCAGCAGCCAATTGGGACAGGGAGGCGATGAGCAGTTCTTC,CASSQLGQGGDEQFF
15,TRBJ1-3,TRBV6-1,TRBD1,TGTGCCAGCAGTGGCCCCAGGGGGCTCGGAAACATCATATATTTT,CASSGPRGLGNIIYF
12,TRBJ1-6,TRBV6-1,-,TGTGCCAGCGTCACCTATAATTCACCCCTCCACTTT,CASVTYNSPLHF
15,TRBJ2-7,TRBV4-1,TRBD1,TGCGCCAGCAGCATCCGAGACAGGGGAACATACGAGCAGTACTTC,CASSIRDRGTYEQYF
13,TRBJ1-5,TRBV6-1,-,TGTGCCAGCAGTCCCTTGAGCAATCAGCCCCAGCATTTT,CASSPLSNQPQHF
14,TRBJ2-6,TRBV27,-,TGTGCCAGCAGTTTCCACTCTGGGGCCAACGTCCTGACTTTC,CASSFHSGANVLTF
9,TRBJ2-1,TRBV19,-,TGTGCCACCCTCCAGTCGAAGTTCTTC,CATLQSKFF
14,TRBJ2-3,TRBV28,-,TGTGCCAGCAGTCCCGGGCAGGGTGCAGATACGCAGTATTTT,CASSPGQGADTQYF
15,TRBJ1-4,TRBV28,TRBD1,TGTGCCAGCAGTTCGCCACAGGGGGAGGGTGAAAAACTGTTTTTT,CASSSPQGEGEKLFF
14,TRBJ2-2,TRBV28,-,TGTGCCAGCATGATCAGGACGAACACCGGGGAGCTGTTTTTT,CASMIRTNTGELFF
13,TRBJ2-7,TRBV30,-,TGTGCCTGGAGTGCCTCGGGGAGATACGAGCAGTACTTC,CAWSASGRYEQYF
16,TRBJ2-1,TRBV27,TRBD2,TGTGCCAGCAGTCCAGGAGCGGGACTTATCTACAATGAGCAGTTCTTC,CASSPGAGLIYNEQFF
18,TRBJ1-1,TRBV11-2,TRBD1,TGTGCCAGCAGCCCGGTTCGGCAGGGGGCGGCACAGAACACTGAAGCTTTCTTT,CASSPVRQGAAQNTEAFF
15,TRBJ1-2,TRBV19,-,TGTGCCAGTAGACACGAAATAAGGGGGTCCTATGGCTACACCTTC,CASRHEIRGSYGYTF
17,TRBJ2-6,TRBV27,-,TGTGCCAGCAGCTCTAACCTCAGGGGAACTGGGGCCAACGTCCTGACTTTC,CASSSNLRGTGANVLTF
14,TRBJ1-1,TRBV10-1,TRBD1,TGCGCCAGCAGTGTTAACAGGGGGGACACTGAAGCTTTCTTT,CASSVNRGDTEAFF
14,TRBJ1-1,TRBV5-1,-,TGCGCCAGCAGCCTCGGAACGGGGAACACTGAAGCTTTCTTT,CASSLGTGNTEAFF
15,TRBJ2-2,TRBV11-2,-,TGTGCCAGCAGCTTCATCCAGGGCGGCACCGGGGAGCTGTTTTTT,CASSFIQGGTGELFF
16,TRBJ2-3,TRBV5-6,TRBD2,TGTGCCAGCAGCTCCAAATATAGACTAGCGGGAGATACGCAGTATTTT,CASSSKYRLAGDTQYF
15,TRBJ1-6,TRBV11-2,TRBD1,TGTGCCAGCAGCTTAGAGGGGACAGTGTATTCACCCCTCCACTTT,CASSLEGTVYSPLHF
16,TRBJ1-1,TRBV6-5,-,TGTGCCAGCAGTTACCAGGGCTTGGGTTCGACTACTGAAGCTTTCTTT,CASSYQGLGSTTEAFF
13,TRBJ1-5,TRBV5-8,-,TGTGCCAGCAGCTTAGACTTCAATCAGCCCCAGCATTTT,CASSLDFNQPQHF
15,TRBJ1-3,TRBV11-2,-,TGTGCCAGCAGCTCCTTTGGAGTCTCTGGAAACACCATATATTTT,CASSSFGVSGNTIYF
14,TRBJ1-1,TRBV7-8,-,TGTGCCAGCAGCCTGAAGACGGGAGCCTCTGAAGCTTTCTTT,CASSLKTGASEAFF
18,TRBJ2-5,TRBV15,TRBD2,TGTGCCACCAGCAGAGGAGGCATAGCGGGAGTAAGAGGAGAGACCCAGTACTTC,CATSRGGIAGVRGETQYF
13,TRBJ1-2,TRBV2,-,TGTGCCAGCAGTGCCAACATCGTTGGTGGCTACACCTTC,CASSANIVGGYTF